The subject of this entry is one T cell receptor beta chain. Its antigen remains unknown. This sample is part of a study of T cells expressing NK-cell markers. Whole-study context: Out of eight donors sequenced, seven tested HCMV-seropositive and the remaining one seronegative.

Germline-derived CDR1 and CDR2 are MGHRA and YSYEKL. The CDR3 has 18 amino acids. TCRdb re-called the 5' RACE reads, yielding one record per CDR3 amino acid sequence without DNA. The record lists approximately 150,000 distinct CDR3 sequences, of which the ten most abundant hold about 18%. General study results and limits: For a few donors, these clonotypes were likewise the leading ones in the CD3+CD56-NKG2C+ fraction.

The chain recombines TRBV4-1 with TRBJ2-5; TCRdb names TRBD2, which stays unverified in the absence of DNA. The sequenced material came from blood T cells: a sorted CD56 or NKG2C T cell subset, CD4+ or CD8+ T cells, or bulk PBMC T cells (not recorded which). The TCR comes from a woman aged 18 to 69 in good health. CDR3 protein: CASSQDHPSGSLGETQYF.